The entry that follows covers one TCR beta chain sequence. Its antigen is currently unknown. Incorporated into the TCR beta cDNA libraries were unique molecular identifiers, which served to reduce PCR and sequencing biases. The yield from roughly 1 to 10 million T cells was about 500,000 cDNA molecules in total. TCRdb re-analysed the PCR reads in MiXCR, keeping a single row per CDR3 protein. The sample shows hundreds of thousands of distinct CDR3 sequences, 25% to 30% of them seen only once. The data were taken from a study of post-analysis software for immune sequencing data. Overall study: Relapsing-remitting, secondary progressive and progressive-relapsing multiple sclerosis courses were included. Study-wide findings and caveats: Significantly lower normalized Chao1 diversity was found in patients with multiple sclerosis relative to controls. Patients had higher frequencies than controls of about 5 TRBV segments, including TRBV5-6, TRBV5-1 and TRBV20-1.

From germline, CDR1 is MNHEY and CDR2 SMNVEV (reference sequence). The CDR3 runs to 15 residues. The V call is TRBV27, the J call TRBJ2-1, with D perhaps TRBD2 (6 bases). The end of the DNA is better explained by TRBJ2-7, so the J call may be wrong. The TCR was taken from a girl aged 5-17 years with multiple sclerosis. The sample consisted of blood. This CDR3 is CASSLGGGPYNEQYF. DNA for the CDR3: TGTGCCAGCAGTTTAGGGGGAGGACCGTACAATGAGCAGTACTTC.